These 8 T cell receptor beta chains were all obtained from the same sample, sequenced in a study of cytomegalovirus exposure and HLA in healthy donors. Amplification used 60 Vbeta primers and 13 Jbeta primers. TCRdb's copy holds only in-frame clones and misses some; the assay was immunoSEQ multiplex PCR. The sample records approximately 160,000 clones, about three fifths being singletons. Specimen: PBMCs. The receptors stem from a woman under 40 in good health and CMV-seropositive.

V gene TRBV7-2 combines with J gene TRBJ1-2; D might be TRBD1 (6 bases). The CDR3 is made up of 14 amino acids. Trimming took off 2 bases at V and 7 bases at J, with 14 bases between the two ends. Germline V gives CDR1 SGHTA, CDR2 FQGNSA. CDR3 loop: CASSLLTGLGGYTF. In DNA form, the CDR3 reads TGTGCCAGCAGCTTATTAACAGGGCTCGGTGGCTACACCTTC.

The chain carries TRBV2 and TRBJ2-7, with a tentative D call TRBD1 (6 bases). With 7 bases removed from V and 0 bases from J, the gap between germline ends came to 16 bases. CDR1 SNHLY and CDR2 FYNNEI come from the germline V gene. The length of the CDR3 is 15 residues. CDR3 bases: TGTGCCAGCAATTCACAGGGTCGAGACTCCTACGAGCAGTACTTC. Protein: CASNSQGRDSYEQYF.

The chain combines TRBV6-6 with TRBJ2-7; 7 bases line up with TRBD1. This CDR3 contains 14 residues. Germline trimming cut 8 bases from V and 0 bases from J; bases unmatched to any gene: 7. Germline V gives CDR1 MNHNY, CDR2 SVGAGI (reference sequence). CDR3 coding DNA: TGTGCCAGCCGACCTCGGGACAGCTCCTACGAGCAGTACTTC. This codes for CASRPRDSSYEQYF.

CDR3 protein: CASSHGGFGEQFF. CDR3 DNA: TGCGCCAGCAGTCATGGAGGGTTCGGTGAGCAGTTCTTC. The chain links TRBV4-1 to TRBJ2-1; D might be TRBD2 (6 bases). Trimming left V 6 bases short and J 9 bases short, with 15 bases between. CDR3 length: 13 amino acids. In germline, CDR1 is MGHRA, CDR2 YSYEKL.

The J gene is TRBJ2-7, the V gene TRBV7-7, with D possibly TRBD1 on 6 matching bases. The CDR3 covers 13 residues. V lost 3 bases, J lost 7 bases, and 13 bases lay in between. Per the germline V gene, CDR1 is SSHAT and CDR2 is FNYEAQ (reference sequence). The CDR3 here is CASSFRARGEQYF. The CDR3 coding sequence is TGTGCCAGCAGCTTTAGGGCCAGGGGAGAGCAGTACTTC.

The rearrangement links TRBV5-1 to TRBJ2-5; D unresolved. Germline-derived CDR1 and CDR2 are SGHRS and YFSETQ. The CDR3 runs to 16 residues. Trimming cost V 0 bases and J 4 bases, with 16 bases left between them. The CDR3 DNA reads TGCGCCAGCAGCTTGGGGGTATCCTCAGGTCGAGAGACCCAGTACTTC. This sequence encodes CASSLGVSSGRETQYF.

The gene calls are TRBV25-1 and TRBJ2-7; D remains ambiguous. The V and J ends lost 3 bases and 0 bases respectively, with 12 bases between them. This CDR3 contains 15 residues. Per the germline V gene, CDR1 is MGHDK and CDR2 is SYGVNS. The CDR3 loop reads CASSDSASASYEQYF. CDR3 in DNA: TGTGCCAGCAGTGACTCGGCAAGCGCCTCCTACGAGCAGTACTTC.

CDR3 amino acids: CATSRSQTQYF. CDR3 bases: TGTGCCACCAGCAGGAGCCAGACCCAGTACTTC. The J gene is TRBJ2-5, the V gene TRBV15, with D hard to call. Germline V gene sequence: CDR1 LNHNV, CDR2 YYDKDF (reference sequence). The V end was cut by 3 bases, the J end by 6 bases, with 5 bases between. The CDR3 sequence is 11 residues long.